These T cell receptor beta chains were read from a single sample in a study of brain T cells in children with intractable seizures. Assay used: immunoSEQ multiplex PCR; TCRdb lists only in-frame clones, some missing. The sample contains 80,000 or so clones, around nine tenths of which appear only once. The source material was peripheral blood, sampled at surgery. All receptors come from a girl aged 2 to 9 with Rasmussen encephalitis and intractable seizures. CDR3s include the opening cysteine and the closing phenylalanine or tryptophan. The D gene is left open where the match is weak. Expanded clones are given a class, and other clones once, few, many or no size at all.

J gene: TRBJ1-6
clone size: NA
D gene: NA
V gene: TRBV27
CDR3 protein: CASSWGGRSPLHF
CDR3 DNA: TGTGCCAGCAGTTGGGGGGGCCGTTCACCCCTCCACTTT

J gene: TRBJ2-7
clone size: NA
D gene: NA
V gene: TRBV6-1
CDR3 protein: CASSEAIEGIQGVPYEQYF
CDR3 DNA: TGTGCCAGCAGTGAAGCGATAGAAGGAATTCAGGGAGTGCCCTACGAGCAGTACTTC

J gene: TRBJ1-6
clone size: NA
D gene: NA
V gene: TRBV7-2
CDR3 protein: CASSLGSGDNSPLHF
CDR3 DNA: TGTGCCAGCAGCTTAGGTTCGGGGGATAATTCACCCCTCCACTTT

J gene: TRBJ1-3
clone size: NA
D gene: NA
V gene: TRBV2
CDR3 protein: CASSDPSLSGNTIYF
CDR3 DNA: TGTGCCAGCAGTGATCCCAGCCTCTCTGGAAACACCATATATTTT

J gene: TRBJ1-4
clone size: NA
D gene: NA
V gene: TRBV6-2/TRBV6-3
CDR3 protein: CASSYDGGNEKLFF
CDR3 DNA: TGTGCCAGCAGTTACGACGGGGGGAATGAAAAACTGTTTTTT

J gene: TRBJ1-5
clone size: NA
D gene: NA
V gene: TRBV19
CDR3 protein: CASSIDLWGNQPQHF
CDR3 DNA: TGTGCCAGTAGTATAGATCTATGGGGGAACCAGCCCCAGCATTTT

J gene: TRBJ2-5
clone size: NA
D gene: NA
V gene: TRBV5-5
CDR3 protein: CASSLGDLYQETQYF
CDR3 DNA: TGTGCCAGCAGCTTAGGGGACCTATACCAAGAGACCCAGTACTTC

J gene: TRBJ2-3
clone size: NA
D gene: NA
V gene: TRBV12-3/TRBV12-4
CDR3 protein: CASSLSSTDTQYF
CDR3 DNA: TGTGCCAGCAGTTTATCGAGCACAGATACGCAGTATTTT

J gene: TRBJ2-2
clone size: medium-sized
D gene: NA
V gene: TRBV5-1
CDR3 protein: CATEEGNSGGELFF
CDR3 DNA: TGCGCCACAGAGGAGGGGAACTCAGGCGGGGAGCTGTTTTTT

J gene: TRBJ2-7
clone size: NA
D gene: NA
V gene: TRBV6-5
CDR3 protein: CASSRGQNTYEQYF
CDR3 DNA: TGTGCCAGCAGTCGCGGACAGAACACCTACGAGCAGTACTTC

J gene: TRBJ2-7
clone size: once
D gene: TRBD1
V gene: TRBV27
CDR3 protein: CASSITGTDYEQYF
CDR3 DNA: TGTGCCAGCAGTATTACCGGGACAGACTACGAGCAGTACTTC

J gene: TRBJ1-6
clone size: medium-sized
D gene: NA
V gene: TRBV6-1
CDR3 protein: CASSEDLRGRLNSPLHF
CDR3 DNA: TGTGCCAGCAGTGAAGATTTACGGGGGCGCCTCAATTCACCCCTCCACTTT

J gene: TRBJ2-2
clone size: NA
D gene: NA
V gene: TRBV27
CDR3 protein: CASSLTLKGTGELFF
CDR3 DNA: TGTGCCAGCAGTTTAACACTCAAGGGCACCGGGGAGCTGTTTTTT

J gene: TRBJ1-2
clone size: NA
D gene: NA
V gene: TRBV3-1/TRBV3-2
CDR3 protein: CASSREGGYTF
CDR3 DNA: TGTGCCAGCAGCCGAGAGGGTGGCTACACCTTC

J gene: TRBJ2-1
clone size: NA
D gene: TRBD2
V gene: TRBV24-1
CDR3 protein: CATSDSGTSGHEQFF
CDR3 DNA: TGTGCCACCAGTGATTCCGGGACTAGCGGACATGAGCAGTTCTTC

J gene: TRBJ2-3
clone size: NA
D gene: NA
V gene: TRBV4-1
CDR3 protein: CASSPPAGLAQTDTQYF
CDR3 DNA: TGCGCCAGCAGCCCACCCGCAGGCCTAGCGCAAACAGATACGCAGTATTTT

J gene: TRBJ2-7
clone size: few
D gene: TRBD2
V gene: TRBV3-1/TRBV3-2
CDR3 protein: CASSQGPRESDEQYF
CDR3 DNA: TGTGCCAGCAGCCAAGGCCCGCGGGAGTCGGACGAGCAGTACTTC

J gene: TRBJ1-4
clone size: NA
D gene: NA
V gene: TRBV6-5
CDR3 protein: CASSAVAAEGEKLFF
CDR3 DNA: TGTGCCAGCAGCGCCGTCGCGGCCGAAGGTGAAAAACTGTTTTTT

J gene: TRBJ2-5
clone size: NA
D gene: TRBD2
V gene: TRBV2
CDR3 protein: CASRGLAGQETQYF
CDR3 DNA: TGTGCCAGCAGGGGACTAGCGGGGCAAGAGACCCAGTACTTC

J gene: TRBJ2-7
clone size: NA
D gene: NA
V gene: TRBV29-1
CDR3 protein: CSVGSSLYEQYF
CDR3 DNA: TGCAGCGTTGGTTCTAGTTTGTACGAGCAGTACTTC

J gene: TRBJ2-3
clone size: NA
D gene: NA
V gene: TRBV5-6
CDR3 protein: CASSLTGDTQYF
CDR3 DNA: TGTGCCAGCAGCTTAACGGGCGATACGCAGTATTTT

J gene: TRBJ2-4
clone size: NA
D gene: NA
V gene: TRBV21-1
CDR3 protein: CASSNPSGTNGGKNIQYF
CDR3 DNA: TGTGCCAGCAGCAACCCCTCAGGCACAAATGGAGGGAAAAACATTCAGTACTTC

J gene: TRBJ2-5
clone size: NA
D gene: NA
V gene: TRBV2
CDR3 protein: CASREDRPQETQYF
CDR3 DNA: TGTGCCAGCAGGGAGGACAGACCGCAAGAGACCCAGTACTTC

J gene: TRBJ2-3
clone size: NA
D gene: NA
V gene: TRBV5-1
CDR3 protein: CASSLFRGTDTQYF
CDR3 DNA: TGCGCCAGCAGCTTGTTTCGGGGCACAGATACGCAGTATTTT

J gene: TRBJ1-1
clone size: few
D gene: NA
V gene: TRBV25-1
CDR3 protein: CASSDSTDRLNTEAFF
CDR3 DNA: TGTGCCAGCAGTGACTCTACTGACAGATTGAACACTGAAGCTTTCTTT

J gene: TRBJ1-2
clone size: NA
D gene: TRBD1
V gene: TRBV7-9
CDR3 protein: CASSNDRVPLLYGYTF
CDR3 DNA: TGTGCCAGCAGCAACGACAGGGTCCCGTTACTATATGGCTACACCTTC

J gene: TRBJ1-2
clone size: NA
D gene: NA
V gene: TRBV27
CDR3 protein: CASSFLGEDGYTF
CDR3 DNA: TGTGCCAGCAGTTTCCTGGGCGAGGATGGCTACACCTTC

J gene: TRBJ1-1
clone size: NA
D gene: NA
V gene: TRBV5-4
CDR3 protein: CASSLPGDFTEAFF
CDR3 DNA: TGTGCCAGCAGCTTGCCAGGGGATTTCACTGAAGCTTTCTTT

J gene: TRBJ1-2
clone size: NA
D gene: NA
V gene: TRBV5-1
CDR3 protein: CASRGGEGYGYTF
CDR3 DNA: TGCGCCAGCAGGGGCGGTGAGGGCTATGGCTACACCTTC

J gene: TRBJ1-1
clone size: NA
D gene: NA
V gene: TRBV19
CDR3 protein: CASSMDPRREAFF
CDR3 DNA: TGTGCCAGTAGTATGGATCCCAGGAGGGAAGCTTTCTTT

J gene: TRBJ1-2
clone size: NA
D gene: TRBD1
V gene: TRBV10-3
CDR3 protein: CAISPDRVDYGYTF
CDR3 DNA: TGTGCCATCAGTCCAGACAGGGTTGACTATGGCTACACCTTC

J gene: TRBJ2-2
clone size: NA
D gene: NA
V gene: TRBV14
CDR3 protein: CASSHGAAGELFF
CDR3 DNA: TGTGCCAGCAGCCACGGGGCGGCCGGGGAGCTGTTTTTT

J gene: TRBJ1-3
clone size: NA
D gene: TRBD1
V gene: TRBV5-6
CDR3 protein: CASSLGGTASGNTIYF
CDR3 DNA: TGTGCCAGCAGCTTGGGGGGGACAGCCTCTGGAAACACCATATATTTT

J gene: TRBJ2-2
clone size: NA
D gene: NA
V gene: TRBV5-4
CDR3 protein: CASSLDSTGELFF
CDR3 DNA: TGTGCCAGCAGCTTGGACTCAACCGGGGAGCTGTTTTTT

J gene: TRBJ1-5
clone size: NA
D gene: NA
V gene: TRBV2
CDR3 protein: CASSILGSNQPQHF
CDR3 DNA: TGTGCCAGCAGTATACTAGGTAGCAATCAGCCCCAGCATTTT

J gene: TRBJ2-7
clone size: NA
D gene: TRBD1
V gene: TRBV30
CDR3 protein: CAAWTGTYEQYF
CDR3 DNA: TGTGCCGCCTGGACAGGTACCTACGAGCAGTACTTC

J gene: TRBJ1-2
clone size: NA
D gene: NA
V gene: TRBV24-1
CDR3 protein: CATSDSSGRGTGRNGYTF
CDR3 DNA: NA

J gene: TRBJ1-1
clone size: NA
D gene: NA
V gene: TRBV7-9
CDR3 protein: CASSRAENTEAFF
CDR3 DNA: TGTGCCAGCAGCCGCGCTGAGAACACTGAAGCTTTCTTT

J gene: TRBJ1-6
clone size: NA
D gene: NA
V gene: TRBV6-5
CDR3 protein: CASKGVINSPLHF
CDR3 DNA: TGTGCCAGCAAGGGCGTGATTAATTCACCCCTCCACTTT

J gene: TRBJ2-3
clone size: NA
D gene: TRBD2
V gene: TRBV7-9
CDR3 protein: CASSVLLAGGEDTQYF
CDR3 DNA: TGTGCCAGCAGCGTACTACTAGCGGGGGGCGAAGATACGCAGTATTTT

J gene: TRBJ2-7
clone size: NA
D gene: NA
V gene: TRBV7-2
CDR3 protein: CASSSAGDFWGEVDEQYF
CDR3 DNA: TGTGCCAGCAGCTCCGCCGGCGATTTCTGGGGGGAGGTCGACGAGCAGTACTTC

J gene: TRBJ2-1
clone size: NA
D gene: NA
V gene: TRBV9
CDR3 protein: CASSVGTSYNEQFF
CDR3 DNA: TGTGCCAGCAGCGTAGGAACCTCCTACAATGAGCAGTTCTTC

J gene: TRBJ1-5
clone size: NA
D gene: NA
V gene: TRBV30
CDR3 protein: CAWSPGGGNSNQPQHF
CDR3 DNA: TGTGCCTGGAGTCCCGGGGGGGGGAATAGCAATCAGCCCCAGCATTTT

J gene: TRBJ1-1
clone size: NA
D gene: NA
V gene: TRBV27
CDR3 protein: CASRVRGQLNTEAFF
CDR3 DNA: TGTGCCAGCAGGGTCAGGGGACAACTGAACACTGAAGCTTTCTTT

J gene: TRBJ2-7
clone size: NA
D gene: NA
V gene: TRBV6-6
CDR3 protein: CASRPGLSLDEQYF
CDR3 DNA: TGTGCCAGCAGACCTGGACTGAGCCTCGACGAGCAGTACTTC

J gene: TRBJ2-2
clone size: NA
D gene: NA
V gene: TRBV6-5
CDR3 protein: CASRAVTGELFF
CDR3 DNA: TGTGCCAGCCGAGCGGTCACCGGGGAGCTGTTTTTT

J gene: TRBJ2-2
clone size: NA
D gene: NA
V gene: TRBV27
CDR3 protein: CASGGYLGELFF
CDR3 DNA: TGTGCCAGCGGGGGGTATCTCGGGGAGCTGTTTTTT